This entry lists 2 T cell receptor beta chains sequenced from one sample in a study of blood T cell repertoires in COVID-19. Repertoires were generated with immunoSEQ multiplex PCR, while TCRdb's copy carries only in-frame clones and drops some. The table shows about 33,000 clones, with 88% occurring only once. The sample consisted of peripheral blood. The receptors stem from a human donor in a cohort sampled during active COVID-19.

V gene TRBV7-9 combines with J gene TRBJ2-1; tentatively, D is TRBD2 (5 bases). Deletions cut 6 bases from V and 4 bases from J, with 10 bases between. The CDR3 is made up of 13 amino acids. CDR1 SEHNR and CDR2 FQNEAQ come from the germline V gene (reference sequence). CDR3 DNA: TGTGCCAGCAGTCGCGGACTGTACAATGAGCAGTTCTTC. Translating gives CASSRGLYNEQFF.

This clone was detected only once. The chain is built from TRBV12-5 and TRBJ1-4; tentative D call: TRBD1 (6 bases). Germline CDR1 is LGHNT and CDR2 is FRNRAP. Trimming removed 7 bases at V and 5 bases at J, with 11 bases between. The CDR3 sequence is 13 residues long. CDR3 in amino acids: CASAVDRNEKLFF. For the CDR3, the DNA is TGTGCTAGTGCCGTGGACAGAAATGAAAAACTGTTTTTT.